This TCR beta chain was documented in a study of T cell responses to AZD1222 COVID-19 vaccine listed by TCRdb under 2021. About the full investigation: A total of about 240 trial participants underwent TCR sequencing, of whom some 210 received two doses of AZD1222 and approximately 25 received two doses of the MenACWY control vaccine. Trial participants were enrolled into age subgroups of 18-55, 56-69 and 70-plus years, which contained about 150, 28 and 57 TCR-sequenced participants, respectively.

Broader findings and caveats from the paper: Most participants were white British and females outnumbered males, and the authors suggested that clonal diversity may have been underestimated. Reportedly, almost half of the unique spike-specific TCRs recognized epitopes lying outside the regions that are mutated in the B.1.351 and B.1.1.7 variants. Conclusions about previously exposed vaccinees are limited, since just six or seven AZD1222 recipients were seropositive for SARS-CoV-2 at baseline. In the small 56-69-year group, the increase in depth fell short of significance, most likely because of low power. Vaccine-associated CD4 TCRs spanned the whole spike protein, with dominant responses in regions 160-218 and 743-854. Because no day 14 peak-response samples were available, the repertoires could be characterized only after the peak T cell response. A significant rise in spike-specific TCR breadth and depth was observed after two AZD1222 doses relative to day 0 and relative to MenACWY recipients.

Comment on this clone: Its antigen is still unknown. The input lacks base qualities; no much larger clone sits a single base away.

The CDR3 regions of human TCRbeta chains were analyzed by immunosequencing. Per the original workflow: Repertoire TCRs were matched against a reference library of SARS-CoV-2-specific TCRs generated with the MIRA antigen-specificity platform. Breadth was defined as the fraction of unique TCRs that were SARS-CoV-2-associated, and depth was defined as the fraction of total T cells that were SARS-CoV-2-associated. Using the MIRA data, each spike-specific TCR was mapped to the spike region that the TCR reacts to and placed in a CD4 or CD8 class. Log10-transformed breadth and depth values were compared by one-way ANOVA with Sidak's multiple comparisons tests. TCRdb retrieved this table from immuneACCESS and kept in-frame rearrangements only. Not all clones are present; in checked studies, unresolved V genes account for under half, and no reason is known for the remainder. V and J calls plus clone size are reproduced from that table; the DNA served to infer D and trimming. The sample table shows tens of thousands of clones, and 80% to 90% are seen once. In total, the top ten clones hold 3.4% of the sample.

Taken with the paper, the label for time point translates to: about 28 days (+/-7) after the second vaccine dose. AZD1222 recipients whose second dose came at about 4 weeks and those whose second dose came at about 12 weeks were combined into one group, since spike-specific TCR depth and breadth did not differ between the two schedules. Vaccinee samples were obtained from the UK trials COV001 and COV002, which included a single-blind randomized controlled phase 2/3 trial of AZD1222 (ChAdOx1 nCoV-19) in healthy adults. Trial participant PBMC samples were collected at day 0 and day 28 after the second dose for TCRbeta chain sequencing. The CDR3, cysteine through phenylalanine, is 16 amino acids long. Solely the CDR3 DNA is kept, with 48 bases framed from the first base. CDR1 and CDR2, looked up from the germline V gene (reference sequence), are MNHEY and SMNVEV. The V and J ends are trimmed by 3 bases and 4 bases, leaving 18 bases between them.

This clonotype was sampled from an adult who received the AZD1222 COVID-19 vaccine. This receptor chain uses TRBV27 and TRBJ1-1; no D gene is confidently identified. The sample here was peripheral blood, taken 28 days after the second AZD1222 dose. The nucleotide sequence reads as follows: TGTGCCAGCAGTTTTTCTTCCGACGGGTTGGGCACTGAAGCTTTCTTT. This sequence encodes CASSFSSDGLGTEAFF.